These 2 T cell receptor beta chains were sequenced from one sample in a study of cytomegalovirus exposure and HLA in healthy donors. Primers included in the PCR were 60 Vbeta and 13 Jbeta primers. Some clones are missing from TCRdb's copy, which holds only in-frame ones; the method was immunoSEQ multiplex PCR. This table lists 150,000 to 200,000 clones. Source material: PBMCs. These receptors originate from a man aged 25 to 40 in good health and CMV-seronegative.

The CDR3 nucleotides are TGTGCCAGCAGTTTAGACTCCACAGATACGCAGTATTTT. Translating it yields CASSLDSTDTQYF. The rearrangement joins TRBV6-5 to TRBJ2-3; no clear D. The V gene lost 4 bases and the J gene lost 2 bases, with 7 bases spanning the gap. The CDR3 sequence is 13 residues long. Germline V gene lookup returns CDR1 MNHEY and CDR2 SVGAGI.

The V and J genes are TRBV5-6 and TRBJ1-1, with D possibly being TRBD1 (5 bases). The CDR3 is 14 amino acids. CDR1 is SGHDT, CDR2 YYEEEE, per germline. V gave up 5 bases and J gave up 0 bases, with 11 bases separating them. The CDR3 loop reads CASSPDSLNTEAFF. The CDR3 DNA follows: TGTGCCAGCAGTCCAGACAGCTTGAACACTGAAGCTTTCTTT. Variable domain in full (rest from reference TRBV5-6 and TRBJ1-1): DAGVTQSPTHLIKTRGQQVTLRCSPKSGHDTVSWYQQALGQGPQFIFQYYEEEERQRGNFPDRFSGHQFPNYSSELNVNALLLGDSALYLCASSPDSLNTEAFFGQGTRLTVV.